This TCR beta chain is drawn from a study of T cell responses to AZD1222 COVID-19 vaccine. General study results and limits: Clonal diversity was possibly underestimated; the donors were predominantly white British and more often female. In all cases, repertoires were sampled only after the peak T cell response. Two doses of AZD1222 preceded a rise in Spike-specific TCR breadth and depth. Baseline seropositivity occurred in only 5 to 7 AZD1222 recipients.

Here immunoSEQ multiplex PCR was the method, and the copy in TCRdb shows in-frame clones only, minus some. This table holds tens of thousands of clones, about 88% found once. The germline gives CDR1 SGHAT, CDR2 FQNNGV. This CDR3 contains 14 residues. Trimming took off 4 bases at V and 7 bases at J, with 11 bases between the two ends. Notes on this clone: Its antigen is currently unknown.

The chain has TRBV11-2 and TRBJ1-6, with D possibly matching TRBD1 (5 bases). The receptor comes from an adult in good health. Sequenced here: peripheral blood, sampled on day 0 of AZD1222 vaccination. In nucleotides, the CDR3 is TGTGCCAGCAGCTCACATGGGGGGAATTCACCCCTCCACTTT. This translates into CASSSHGGNSPLHF.